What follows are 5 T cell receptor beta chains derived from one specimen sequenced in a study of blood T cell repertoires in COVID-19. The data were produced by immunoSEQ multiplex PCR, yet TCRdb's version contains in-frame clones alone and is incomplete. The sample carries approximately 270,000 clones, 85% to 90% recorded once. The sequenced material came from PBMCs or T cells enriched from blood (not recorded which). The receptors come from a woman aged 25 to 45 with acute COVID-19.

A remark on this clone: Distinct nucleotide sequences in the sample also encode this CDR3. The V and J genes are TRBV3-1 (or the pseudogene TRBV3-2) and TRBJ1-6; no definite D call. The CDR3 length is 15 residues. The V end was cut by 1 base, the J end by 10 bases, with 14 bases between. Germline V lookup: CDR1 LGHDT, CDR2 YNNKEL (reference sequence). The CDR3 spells CASSQGGGGRSPLHF. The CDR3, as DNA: TGTGCCAGCAGCCAAGGAGGCGGAGGACGGTCACCCCTCCACTTT.

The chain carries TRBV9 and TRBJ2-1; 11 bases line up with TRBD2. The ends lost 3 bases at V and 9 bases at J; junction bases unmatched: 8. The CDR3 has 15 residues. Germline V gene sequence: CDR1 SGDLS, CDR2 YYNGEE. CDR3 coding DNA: TGTGCCAGCAGCGCTACTAGCGGGAGTATCAGTGAGCAGTTCTTC. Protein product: CASSATSGSISEQFF.

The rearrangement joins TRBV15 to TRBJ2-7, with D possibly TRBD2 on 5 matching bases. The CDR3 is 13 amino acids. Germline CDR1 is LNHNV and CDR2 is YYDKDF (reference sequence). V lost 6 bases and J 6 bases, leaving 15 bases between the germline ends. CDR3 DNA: TGTGCCACCAGTCCTAGCATCCTCCCCGAGCAGTACTTC. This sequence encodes CATSPSILPEQYF.

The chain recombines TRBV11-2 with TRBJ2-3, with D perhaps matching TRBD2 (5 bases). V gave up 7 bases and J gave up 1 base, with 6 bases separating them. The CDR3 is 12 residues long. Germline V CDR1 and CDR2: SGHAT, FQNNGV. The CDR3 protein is CASTAGTDTQYF. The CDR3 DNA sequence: TGTGCCAGCACAGCGGGCACAGATACGCAGTATTTT.

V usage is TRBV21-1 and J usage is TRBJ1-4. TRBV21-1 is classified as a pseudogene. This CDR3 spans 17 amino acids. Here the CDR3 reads CASSKALGGQLNEKLFF. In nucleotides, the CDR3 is TGTGCCAGCAGCAAAGCCCTTGGCGGCCAACTGAATGAAAAACTGTTTTTT.